This T cell receptor (beta chain) came from a study of cytomegalovirus exposure and HLA in healthy donors. This clone was counted only a few times. Its antigen is currently unknown. Points from the study as a whole: An observed cluster of highly shared sequence variants was recorded as a likely sequencing artifact. As a later analysis showed, a missense DCLRE1C variant was linked to trimming of TCR beta V- and J-genes. According to an earlier analysis, most TCR beta V segments yielded productive rearrangements about 87% or about 30% of the time. Several of the most significant clusters were apparently associated with common viral pathogens in a later analysis.

The CDR3 extends over 16 amino acids. Trimming removed 5 bases from V and 0 bases from J; junction bases left unmatched: 9. Looked up from germline, CDR1 is SGHTA and CDR2 is FQGTGA. Vbeta (60) and Jbeta (13) primers were used in the PCR. Profiling relied on immunoSEQ multiplex PCR, and the TCRdb table lists in-frame clones only, not all of them. The sample shows 200,000 or so clones, roughly 77% of them seen only once. The specimen was PBMCs. V gene TRBV7-3 combines with J gene TRBJ2-5, with TRBD2 matching 7 bases. This receptor was identified in a male donor in good health and CMV-seropositive. CDR3 bases: TGTGCCAGCAGCCCGGGAACAGCGGGGTACCAAGAGACCCAGTACTTC. This codes for CASSPGTAGYQETQYF.